This T cell receptor (beta chain) was sequenced in a study of Ad26.COV2.S vaccination and SARS-CoV-2 variants. Profiled with immunoSEQ multiplex PCR; TCRdb holds only in-frame clones, not every one. The repertoire consists of some 340,000 clones, with around 84% occurring once and the leading ten covering around 2%. Germline assignment: CDR1 LGHDT and CDR2 YNNKEL (reference sequence). This CDR3 comprises 11 residues. V was shortened by 6 bases and J by 4 bases, with 4 bases between the two germline ends. As to treatment: around 19 received Ad26.COV2.S at low or high dose, single or two shots; roughly five received placebo; per-sample allocation not given. Sampling was done on day 63 after the first vaccine or placebo injection.

V is TRBV3-1 (or the pseudogene TRBV3-2) and J is TRBJ2-1; D not resolved. The material sequenced was peripheral blood, taken in a trial of Ad26.COV2.S vaccine versus placebo. This receptor was taken from a person between 18 and 65 years old who received the Ad26.COV2.S COVID-19 vaccine or a placebo. The CDR3 reads CASRGYNEQFF. In DNA, the CDR3 is TGTGCCAGCAGGGGTTACAATGAGCAGTTCTTC.